These 25 T cell receptor beta chains were sequenced from one sample in a study of CD8 T cells in ankylosing spondylitis. Regarding the study as a whole: Characteristic of ankylosing spondylitis blood, it appeared, was a TCR beta motif comprising roughly eight highly homologous variants.

TCRdb reprocessed the 5' RACE reads via MiXCR and lists one record per CDR3 protein. This sample has hundreds of thousands of distinct CDR3 sequences, with approximately 10% found just once. These receptors lack a known antigen. Sequenced: blood, either unsorted or a sorted T cell fraction (not recorded which). These receptors came from a male donor with ankylosing spondylitis.

J is TRBJ1-5 and V is TRBV6-2 or TRBV6-3; a possible D gene is TRBD1 (5 bases). The CDR3 totals 15 residues. V was shortened by 8 bases and J by 1 base, with 15 bases between the two germline ends. Germline loops: CDR1 MNHEY, CDR2 SVGEGT. The CDR3 coding sequence is TGTGCCAGCGTTGATCCCGGGGCCAGCAATCAGCCCCAGCATTTT. Translated, it gives CASVDPGASNQPQHF.

This sequence joins TRBV29-1 and TRBJ1-2; no firm D call. V was trimmed by 5 bases and J by 0 bases, leaving 10 bases between them. This CDR3 spans 13 amino acids. Germline-derived CDR1 and CDR2 are SQVTM and ANQGSEA. The CDR3 bases are TGCAGCGTTACGACGGCCGCTAACTATGGCTACACCTTC. It translates to CSVTTAANYGYTF.

This clonotype was observed a few times. V gene TRBV6-1 combines with J gene TRBJ1-2; possibly TRBD1 for D (5 bases). This CDR3 spans 12 amino acids. Germline V gene data show CDR1 as MNHNS and CDR2 as SASEGT. Trimming stripped 11 bases from V and 2 bases from J, with 12 bases between. The CDR3 nucleotides are TGTGCCTCGAAGGGGCCGAACTATGGCTACACCTTC. Translated: CASKGPNYGYTF.

This clonotype turned up a few times. The chain has TRBV7-2 and TRBJ2-4, with unresolved D. V was trimmed by 3 bases and J by 1 base, leaving 7 bases between them. The CDR3 spans 14 residues. Germline CDR1 reads SGHTA; CDR2 reads FQGNSA. The CDR3 sequence: CASSLGRAKNIQYF. The CDR3 DNA follows: TGTGCCAGCAGCTTGGGCAGGGCCAAAAACATTCAGTACTTC.

The J gene is TRBJ2-1, the V gene TRBV25-1, with a weak D call TRBD2 (5 bases). CDR3 size: 12 residues. Trimming left V 6 bases short and J 6 bases short, with 9 bases between. CDR1 MGHDK and CDR2 SYGVNS come from the germline V gene. CDR3 sequence reads: CASRRAANEQFF. CDR3 in DNA: TGTGCCAGCAGGAGGGCCGCCAATGAGCAGTTCTTC.

The chain is built from TRBV9 and TRBJ2-3; possibly TRBD2 for D (5 bases). Germline V gives CDR1 SGDLS, CDR2 YYNGEE. V lost 2 bases to trimming and J lost 0 bases, with 13 bases between them. The CDR3 is 16 amino acids. This CDR3 is CASSVAGETSTDTQYF. CDR3 in DNA: TGTGCCAGCAGCGTCGCCGGGGAAACTAGCACAGATACGCAGTATTTT.

This clonotype has more than one count but fewer than ten. This sequence joins TRBV12-3 or TRBV12-4 and TRBJ2-7; D might be TRBD1 or TRBD2, each matching 5 bases. The V and J ends lost 3 bases and 2 bases respectively, with 14 bases between them. This CDR3 region has 15 residues. Here the CDR3 reads CASSFRAGGAYEQYF. CDR3 DNA: TGTGCCAGCAGTTTCAGGGCGGGTGGGGCCTACGAGCAGTACTTC.

This clonotype came up a few times. V usage is TRBV10-1 and J usage is TRBJ2-3; a weak D match, TRBD1 (6 bases). V was shortened by 4 bases and J by 6 bases, with 17 bases between the two germline ends. Germline V gene data show CDR1 as WNHNN and CDR2 as SYGVQD (reference sequence). The CDR3 is 15 amino acids. The CDR3 is CASSVSDSRRDTQYF. DNA of the CDR3: TGCGCCAGCAGTGTATCGGACAGTCGGCGGGATACGCAGTATTTT.

This clonotype was counted only a few times. J is TRBJ2-7 and V is TRBV7-9; maybe TRBD1 (5 bases). CDR1 is SEHNR and CDR2 is FQNEAQ in the germline V gene (reference sequence). The CDR3 runs 14 residues. V dropped 5 bases and J dropped 4 bases, with 15 bases sitting between them. CDR3 in amino acids: CASSKWGSLYEQYF. CDR3 in DNA: TGTGCCAGCAGCAAGTGGGGCAGCCTTTACGAGCAGTACTTC.

This clonotype was observed a few times. The V call is TRBV7-2, the J call TRBJ2-5; no firm D call. The CDR3 totals 14 residues. The germline gives CDR1 SGHTA, CDR2 FQGNSA. With 2 bases removed from V and 3 bases from J, the gap between germline ends came to 10 bases. CDR3 nucleotide sequence: TGTGCCAGCAGCTTAATAGGTGGGGAAGAGACCCAGTACTTC. Translating gives CASSLIGGEETQYF.

The chain couples TRBV5-1 to TRBJ1-6; D not resolved. The CDR3 is 13 amino acids. The V gene's germline CDR1 is SGHRS and CDR2 YFSETQ. V dropped 0 bases and J dropped 7 bases, with 5 bases sitting between them. For the CDR3, the DNA is TGCGCCAGCAGCTTGGAACTGAATTCACCCCTCCACTTT. This sequence encodes CASSLELNSPLHF.

The chain is built from TRBV20-1 and TRBJ1-1; weak D call: TRBD1 (5 bases). There are 13 residues in the CDR3. The V gene lost 3 bases and the J gene lost 3 bases, with 11 bases spanning the gap. Germline lookup yields CDR1 DFQATT and CDR2 SNEGSKA (reference sequence). The CDR3 is CSARSEGYTEAFF. The DNA for the CDR3 is TGCAGTGCTAGGTCGGAGGGGTACACTGAAGCTTTCTTT.

This clonotype was recorded a few times. This rearrangement joins TRBV28 to TRBJ1-6; D remains ambiguous. The V end lost 2 bases, the J end lost 5 bases, and 10 bases lay between the germline ends. Germline V lookup: CDR1 MDHEN, CDR2 SYDVKM. This CDR3 is 15 amino acids long. DNA of the CDR3: TGTGCCAGCAGTTTAGGTTCACTAAATAATTCACCCCTCCACTTT. Its translation: CASSLGSLNNSPLHF.

V is TRBV4-1 and J is TRBJ2-1; 11 positions match TRBD2. Per germline, CDR1 MGHRA and CDR2 YSYEKL. V trimming: 1 base; J trimming: 5 bases; junction bases outside the gene matches: 4. This CDR3 is built from 16 residues. The CDR3 spells CASSQGLAGFDNEQFF. The CDR3, as DNA: TGCGCCAGCAGCCAAGGACTAGCGGGATTTGACAATGAGCAGTTCTTC.

A few counts support this clonotype. The chain joins TRBV30 to TRBJ2-3; a possible D gene is TRBD2 (5 bases). The CDR3 contains 11 residues. Per germline, CDR1 GTSNPN and CDR2 SVGIG (reference sequence). The CDR3, as DNA: TGTGTATCGGGGTTTACAGATACGCAGTATTTT. Amino acids: CVSGFTDTQYF.

This clonotype was observed a few times. The chain links TRBV20-1 to TRBJ2-1; D is unclear. Germline V gene sequence: CDR1 DFQATT, CDR2 SNEGSKA (reference sequence). Between the trimmed V and J ends, which lost 5 bases and 10 bases, there was a span of 9 bases. CDR3 size: 10 residues. This chain's CDR3 is CSAYFVEQFF. DNA of the CDR3: TGCAGTGCTTACTTCGTAGAGCAGTTCTTC.

This chain connects TRBV11-2 to TRBJ2-1; 9 bases align to TRBD2. The V segment lost 1 base and the J segment 0 bases; nucleotides outside the gene matches: 16. Germline V CDR1 and CDR2: SGHAT, FQNNGV. This CDR3 region has 21 residues. CDR3 residues: CASSLGGTGTSLPSSYNEQFF. The CDR3 coding sequence is TGTGCCAGCAGCTTAGGGGGGACCGGGACTAGCTTACCCAGCTCCTACAATGAGCAGTTCTTC.

The V and J genes are TRBV20-1 and TRBJ2-7; 11 nucleotides match TRBD1. Trimming took 6 bases from V and 4 from J; bases not matched to a gene: 14. This CDR3 has 16 residues. CDR1 and CDR2 from the germline V gene are DFQATT and SNEGSKA (reference sequence). The CDR3 sequence: CSAISPGTGGGYEQYF. The CDR3 DNA reads as TGCAGTGCCATCAGTCCCGGGACAGGGGGGGGGTACGAGCAGTACTTC.

The chain joins TRBV27 to TRBJ2-7, with 11 bases matching TRBD2. Germline loops: CDR1 MNHEY, CDR2 SMNVEV (reference sequence). This CDR3 is 14 amino acids long. The trim removed 6 bases at V and 6 bases at J, leaving 7 bases unmatched. CDR3 DNA sequence: TGTGCCAGCAGAGTAGCGGGAGGGCCAGGCGAGCAGTACTTC. Residues: CASRVAGGPGEQYF.

The rearrangement links TRBV29-1 to TRBJ2-1, with unresolved D. CDR1 and CDR2 from the germline V gene are SQVTM and ANQGSEA. This CDR3 is 14 amino acids long. Trimming took off 5 bases at V and 5 bases at J, with 16 bases between the two ends. As DNA, the CDR3 is TGCAGCGTTTATCTCCGGACCCGCGACAATGAGCAGTTCTTC. Encoded protein: CSVYLRTRDNEQFF.

V usage is TRBV27 and J usage is TRBJ1-1, with D unclear. Germline-derived CDR1 and CDR2 are MNHEY and SMNVEV (reference sequence). The length of the CDR3 is 15 residues. The V and J ends lost 5 bases and 1 base respectively, with 14 bases between them. The CDR3 sequence is CASSPSWIANTEAFF. CDR3 coding DNA: TGTGCCAGCAGTCCCTCCTGGATCGCGAACACTGAAGCTTTCTTT.

This clonotype has just a few counts. V usage is TRBV20-1 and J usage is TRBJ2-1, with 8 bases matching TRBD2. Germline V gene data show CDR1 as DFQATT and CDR2 as SNEGSKA (reference sequence). Trimming cost V 3 bases and J 7 bases; bases outside gene matches: 11. The CDR3 consists of 15 residues. The CDR3 nucleotides read TGCAGTGCTAGGCCCGCGGGGGGCCGTTGGAATGAGCAGTTCTTC. It is translated as CSARPAGGRWNEQFF.

This clonotype turned up a few times. In DNA, the CDR3 is TGTGCCAGCAGTTCTTACAGGGTTTGGGCTGGGGCCAACGTCCTGACTTTC. This translates into CASSSYRVWAGANVLTF. The V and J genes are TRBV6-5 and TRBJ2-6, with D perhaps TRBD1 (6 bases). From germline, CDR1 is MNHEY and CDR2 SVGAGI. V was shortened by 4 bases and J by 2 bases, with 15 bases between the two germline ends. The CDR3 is 17 amino acids.

This clonotype appeared a few times. CDR3 DNA sequence: TGTGCCAGCAGCTCCAAGGGGACAGTAAGAACCTACGAGCAGTACTTC. Protein sequence: CASSSKGTVRTYEQYF. The rearrangement joins TRBV7-2 to TRBJ2-7; TRBD1 agrees at 7 bases. Germline-derived CDR1 and CDR2 are SGHTA and FQGNSA. V trimming: 4 bases; J trimming: 2 bases; junction bases outside the gene matches: 11. The CDR3 is 16 amino acids. Filled out from reference TRBV7-2 and TRBJ2-7, the complete variable domain reads GAGVSQSPSNKVTEKGKDVELRCDPISGHTALYWYRQSLGQGLEFLIYFQGNSAPDKSGLPSDRFSAERTGGSVSTLTIQRTQQEDSAVYLCASSSKGTVRTYEQYFGPGTRLTVT.

The sample holds a few counts of this clonotype. The chain joins TRBV5-1 to TRBJ1-1; TRBD1 agrees at 12 bases. The CDR3 length is 16 residues. Trimming removed 5 bases from V and 2 bases from J; junction bases left unmatched: 7. CDR1 is SGHRS and CDR2 is YFSETQ in the germline V gene. The CDR3 DNA reads as TGCGCCAGCAGTTCCGGGACAGGGGGCTTTAACACTGAAGCTTTCTTT. It encodes CASSSGTGGFNTEAFF. Filled out from reference TRBV5-1 and TRBJ1-1, the complete variable domain reads KAGVTQTPRYLIKTRGQQVTLSCSPISGHRSVSWYQQTPGQGLQFLFEYFSETQRNKGNFPGRFSGRQFSNSRSEMNVSTLELGDSALYLCASSSGTGGFNTEAFFGQGTRLTVV.